A selection of T cell receptor beta chains follows, all from one sample in a study of shared clonotypes between healthy human individuals. Data came from immunoSEQ multiplex PCR; TCRdb stores just in-frame clones and leaves some out. The sample yields around 500,000 clones, 60% to 85% seen once. Material: PBMCs. These TCRs come from a woman in her thirties or forties in good health. Some clones in this sample may be carry-over from other donors' samples. Both conserved end residues are trimmed from each CDR3. D genes are given only for firm matches. Clone sizes are given selectively: once, few, many, or a class where the clone is expanded.

TRBV30,NA,TRBJ2-1,few,AWSRSIAYNEQF
TRBV29-1,TRBD1,TRBJ1-2,once,SGGGQESYT
TRBV25-1,NA,TRBJ2-3,few,ASSGFPAGADTQY
TRBV6-5,TRBD2,TRBJ2-3,NA,ASSPGLAADTQY
TRBV29-1,NA,TRBJ2-7,NA,SVETSSYEQY
TRBV5-1,NA,TRBJ1-1,NA,ASSLGPATEAF
TRBV18,TRBD2,TRBJ2-7,NA,ASSPTSGRDEQY
TRBV7-3,NA,TRBJ2-5,NA,ASSNTPQETQY
TRBV7-9,NA,TRBJ2-7,NA,ASSFQGVYEQY
TRBV7-9,NA,TRBJ2-7,NA,ASSLEGGMTYEQY
TRBV5-1,NA,TRBJ2-5,NA,ASTTGAGQETQY
TRBV7-3,NA,TRBJ2-3,NA,ASSGHSTDTQY
TRBV11-2,NA,TRBJ1-1,NA,ASSSRVVEAF
TRBV10-2,TRBD1,TRBJ2-7,NA,ASSETQGEYEQY
TRBV2,TRBD1,TRBJ1-2,NA,ASIRGGAGGYT
TRBV11-3,TRBD2,TRBJ2-2,NA,ASSSGVAGVGAGELF
TRBV7-8,NA,TRBJ2-7,NA,ASSLGLYDSYEQY
TRBV27,TRBD1,TRBJ1-2,few,ASSTRQGYGYT
TRBV28,NA,TRBJ1-1,NA,ASSPAETEAF
TRBV21-1,NA,TRBJ2-3,NA,ASSFRDFLAGEEDTQY
TRBV5-1,NA,TRBJ1-1,NA,ASSLEGVLESEAF
TRBV5-1,NA,TRBJ1-2,once,ASSGDILINPGGYT
TRBV27,NA,TRBJ1-6,NA,ASSLTPQGQYSPLH
TRBV2,NA,TRBJ1-4,NA,ASSEHRVDEKLF
TRBV19,NA,TRBJ1-2,NA,ASSIWGASYGYT
TRBV6-5,NA,TRBJ1-1,few,ASSNYRDTEAF
TRBV7-9,TRBD2,TRBJ2-7,NA,ASSPREGRGGAYEQY
TRBV5-6,NA,TRBJ1-1,NA,ASSLPAGQNTEAF
TRBV7-2,TRBD2,TRBJ2-1,NA,ASSYAGTSEFNEQF
TRBV7-2,NA,TRBJ2-1,NA,ASSVTGARVGEQF
TRBV5-1,NA,TRBJ2-7,many,ASSLDGRGQY
TRBV11-3,NA,TRBJ1-1,NA,ASSVGQGSTEAF
TRBV27,TRBD1,TRBJ2-7,few,ASTQTGNLYEQY
TRBV7-3,NA,TRBJ2-3,NA,ASSLLGVSDTQY
TRBV14,TRBD1,TRBJ2-7,NA,ASSPSPYRGQNEQY
TRBV7-2,NA,TRBJ1-1,few,ASSLFGPYGNTEAF
TRBV29-1,NA,TRBJ2-6,NA,SVESRGRGGANVLT
TRBV28,TRBD1,TRBJ2-7,NA,ASIMTGQAYEQY
TRBV30,NA,TRBJ2-2,NA,AWSVVGTGELF
TRBV28,NA,TRBJ2-4,NA,ASRGTKNIQY
TRBV14,NA,TRBJ1-5,NA,ASSLMGEYQPQH
TRBV5-1,NA,TRBJ2-5,NA,ASSLTGTFGETQY
TRBV5-6,NA,TRBJ1-1,many,ASSLIRANTEAF
TRBV18,NA,TRBJ2-1,NA,ASSPSGYSYNEQF
TRBV6-6,TRBD2,TRBJ2-1,NA,ASSSGSSHNEQF
TRBV6-1,NA,TRBJ2-5,NA,ASSEPTRGPPRQETQY
TRBV7-8,NA,TRBJ2-1,many,ASSFASMNEQF
TRBV15,TRBD2,TRBJ2-1,NA,ATSRGTSGSNEQF
TRBV5-6,NA,TRBJ1-2,few,ASSTRGWGYT
TRBV7-9,NA,TRBJ1-5,NA,ASSLVPQGSGNQPQH